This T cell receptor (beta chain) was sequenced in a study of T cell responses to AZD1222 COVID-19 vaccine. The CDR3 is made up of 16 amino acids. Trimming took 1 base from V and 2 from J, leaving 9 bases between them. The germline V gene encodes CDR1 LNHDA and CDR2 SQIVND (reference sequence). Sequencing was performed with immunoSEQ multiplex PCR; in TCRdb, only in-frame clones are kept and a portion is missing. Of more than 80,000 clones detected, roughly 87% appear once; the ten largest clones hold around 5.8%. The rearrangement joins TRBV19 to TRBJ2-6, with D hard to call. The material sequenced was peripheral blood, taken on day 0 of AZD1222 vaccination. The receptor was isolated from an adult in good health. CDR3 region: CASSIARGAGANVLTF. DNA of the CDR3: TGTGCCAGTAGTATAGCACGTGGGGCTGGGGCCAACGTCCTGACTTTC.